What follows describes a single T cell receptor (beta chain). Antigen unknown. The data stem from a study of graft-versus-host responses after intestinal transplantation. Study-wide points: Detected in recipient marrow were GvH clones, some of which were first observed in ileum or blood. High graft-versus-host to host-versus-graft T cell clonal ratios marked allografts of patients with graft-donor macrochimerism.

Data came from immunoSEQ multiplex PCR; TCRdb stores just in-frame clones and leaves some out. The sample comprises over 100,000 clones, about 95% of which are singletons, and over 2.5% rests with the top ten. The ends lost 10 bases at V and 3 bases at J; junction bases unmatched: 10. Germline V gene lookup returns CDR1 MRHNA and CDR2 SNTAGT. CDR3 length equals 14 residues. The sample here was unstimulated CD8+ T cells sorted from spleen or lymph node cells, taken before intestinal transplant. The clonotype originates from a human donor who received an intestinal transplant. This sequence joins TRBV6-4 and TRBJ2-7, with 9 bases aligning to TRBD1. Here the CDR3 DNA reads TGTGCCACCTATAGGGACAGGGAGGTCTACGAGCAGTACTTC. Its translation is CATYRDREVYEQYF.